The 9 T cell receptor beta chains below come from one sample, sequenced in a study of shared clonotypes between healthy human individuals. Naive CD8 cells, CD45RO-negative and positively selected for CCR7, excluded terminally differentiated effector memory CD45RA+ cells. The repertoire was sequenced with immunoSEQ multiplex PCR; TCRdb's copy has only in-frame clones and lacks some. The sample consists of roughly 2 million clones, about 95% of them appearing once. The specimen was naive CD8+ T cells sorted from blood. These receptors were obtained from a man between 18 and 35 years old in good health.

For this clone: Other DNA sequences in the same sample also yield this CDR3. This chain uses TRBV15 with TRBJ1-5; D is perhaps TRBD1 (5 bases). This CDR3 contains 15 residues. The V gene lost 0 bases and the J gene lost 7 bases, with 13 bases spanning the gap. The V gene's germline CDR1 is LNHNV and CDR2 YYDKDF (reference sequence). This CDR3 is CATSRDRGEGQPQHF. Written as DNA, the CDR3 is TGTGCCACCAGCAGAGATAGAGGGGAGGGGCAGCCCCAGCATTTT.

The gene calls are TRBV13 and TRBJ2-5; 7 nucleotides agree with TRBD1. This CDR3 is 15 amino acids long. Germline V CDR1 and CDR2: PRHDT, FYEKMQ (reference sequence). Trimming removed 5 bases from V and 2 bases from J; junction bases left unmatched: 8. The CDR3 sequence is CASSLSPGQQETQYF. DNA for the CDR3: TGTGCCAGCAGCCTCTCCCCGGGACAGCAAGAGACCCAGTACTTC.

The V gene is TRBV6-5, the J gene TRBJ1-1; D is unresolved. Between the trimmed V and J ends, which lost 1 base and 5 bases, there was a span of 8 bases. The germline V gene has CDR1 MNHEY and CDR2 SVGAGI. This CDR3 comprises 13 residues. CDR3 in DNA: TGTGCCAGCAGTTACTTCGGAGGTACTGAAGCTTTCTTT. Protein product: CASSYFGGTEAFF.

This sequence joins TRBV5-4 and TRBJ2-1; 7 bases align to TRBD2. This CDR3 region has 15 residues. V was clipped by 1 base and J by 7 bases; unmatched bases: 8. In germline, CDR1 is SGHNT, CDR2 YYREEE (reference sequence). In nucleotides, the CDR3 is TGTGCCAGCAGCTTGAAGGGAGGGCCTCGGAATGAGCAGTTCTTC. Residues: CASSLKGGPRNEQFF.

The chain uses TRBV11-2 and TRBJ2-1, with a tentative D call TRBD2 (5 bases). The V gene's germline CDR1 is SGHAT and CDR2 FQNNGV. There are 14 residues in the CDR3. With 0 bases removed from V and 7 bases from J, the gap between germline ends came to 10 bases. The CDR3 DNA follows: TGTGCCAGCAGCTTAGATGGAACGGGGAATGAGCAGTTCTTC. It is translated as CASSLDGTGNEQFF.

This chain connects TRBV4-2 to TRBJ2-4; the match to TRBD2 covers 7 bases. There are 12 residues in the CDR3. CDR1 and CDR2 (germline): LGHNA, YNFKEQ. V was clipped by 4 bases and J by 11 bases; unmatched bases: 5. The CDR3 DNA follows: TGTGCCAGCAGCCGTGGGGAGGGACTTCAGTACTTC. Residues: CASSRGEGLQYF.

This CDR3 is CASSWTSGNYEQYF. The CDR3 bases are TGTGCCAGCAGCTGGACTAGCGGGAACTACGAGCAGTACTTC. The chain uses TRBV7-2 and TRBJ2-7; 12 bases are a match to TRBD2. CDR3 length: 14 amino acids. The V gene end was trimmed by 4 bases and the J gene end by 3 bases; junction bases not matched to a gene: 1. Germline CDR1 SGHTA, CDR2 FQGNSA.

J is TRBJ2-7 and V is TRBV11-2, with 8 bases fitting TRBD1. Trimming cost V 5 bases and J 3 bases; bases outside gene matches: 9. The CDR3 loop spans 15 amino acids. CDR1 SGHAT and CDR2 FQNNGV come from the germline V gene. As DNA, the CDR3 is TGTGCCAGCAGCGGCGGGACAGGTAGTTACTACGAGCAGTACTTC. It specifies CASSGGTGSYYEQYF.

The chain combines TRBV5-4 with TRBJ2-1, with TRBD2 matching over 11 bases. The germline CDR1 and CDR2 sequences are SGHNT and YYREEE (reference sequence). The CDR3 loop spans 17 amino acids. V lost 9 bases to trimming and J lost 0 bases; unmatched junction nucleotides: 11. The CDR3 nucleotides are TGTGCCATTTCCGGGACTAGCGGTTCTAGCTCCTACAATGAGCAGTTCTTC. Residues: CAISGTSGSSSYNEQFF.